This record concerns one T cell receptor (beta chain) sequence. TCRdb re-derived calls from the RT-PCR reads in MiXCR, one entry per CDR3 protein. The sample comprises about 3,100 distinct CDR3 sequences, about four fifths of which are singletons, and roughly 1.5% rests with the top ten. Per germline, CDR1 SGHNT and CDR2 YYREEE (reference sequence). The CDR3 is 17 amino acids. V was cut by 0 bases and J by 5 bases, with 19 bases left in between. This entry is derived from a study of yellow fever vaccine responses in identical twins. This sequence was found in a woman younger than 35 who received the yellow fever vaccine. The input for sequencing was T cells from blood (PBMCs), unsorted or a sorted subset (not recorded which), taken before or after yellow fever vaccination (not recorded which). The rearrangement links TRBV5-4 to TRBJ2-3; a weak D match, TRBD1 (6 bases). CDR3 DNA sequence: TGTGCCAGCAGCTTGGGGTCCACAGGGAGTGGTGGAGATACGCAGTATTTT. It yields the protein CASSLGSTGSGGDTQYF.